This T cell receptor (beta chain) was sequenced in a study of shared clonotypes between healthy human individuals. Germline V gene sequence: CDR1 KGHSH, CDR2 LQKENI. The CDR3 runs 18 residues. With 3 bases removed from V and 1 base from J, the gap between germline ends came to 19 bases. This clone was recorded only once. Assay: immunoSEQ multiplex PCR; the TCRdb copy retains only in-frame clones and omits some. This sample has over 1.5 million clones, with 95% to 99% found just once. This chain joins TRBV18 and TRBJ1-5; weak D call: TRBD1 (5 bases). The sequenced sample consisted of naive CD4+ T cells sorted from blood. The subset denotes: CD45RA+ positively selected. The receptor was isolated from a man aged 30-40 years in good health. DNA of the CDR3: TGTGCCAGCTCACCTCGAGCGGCAGGGTCATCGAGCAATCAGCCCCAGCATTTT. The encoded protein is CASSPRAAGSSSNQPQHF. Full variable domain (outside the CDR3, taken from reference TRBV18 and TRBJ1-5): NAGVMQNPRHLVRRRGQEARLRCSPMKGHSHVYWYRQLPEEGLKFMVYLQKENIIDESGMPKERFSAEFPKEGPSILRIQQVVRGDSAAYFCASSPRAAGSSSNQPQHFGDGTRLSIL.